What follows describes a single T cell receptor beta chain. This clone is a singleton in its sample. This receptor's antigen is unknown. Base quality data are lacking; no much larger clone is found one base away. The sample belongs to a study of blood T cell repertoires in COVID-19 (dated by TCRdb to 2019 to 2021). At the level of the whole study: Samples covering the acute and convalescent phases of COVID-19 were provided by collaborators in the United States, Italy and Spain. The material from the prospective study consisted of cDNA or gDNA derived from T cells, B-cell-depleted T cells, or PBMCs. The dataset comprised deeply sampled blood TCRbeta repertoires from subjects exposed to, actively infected with, or recovered from COVID-19. A freely available public database, intended as a resource for researchers studying the immune response to SARS-CoV-2, is where the repertoires were released. Samples were obtained from the ongoing ImmuneRACE study (first 160 participants) and from 1,200 or so subjects provided by 6 global collaborators. A de-identified subject ID, COVID-19 status, age in years and sex were almost always included in the sample metadata. Where available, HLA class I and class II types were obtained from metadata supplied by the sample provider rather than from assay-based typing. The research as a whole found: The quantity of clinical and demographic metadata differed by source and by participant and was supplied without curation.

Including the terminal cysteine and phenylalanine, the CDR3 comprises 15 residues. Only the CDR3 portion is preserved as DNA: 45 bases, with reading frame beginning at the first base. Trimming takes 0 bases from V and 1 base from J, and the germline ends sit 10 bases apart. According to the germline V gene (reference sequence), CDR1 reads SGHNT and CDR2 reads YYREEE. The immunoSEQ Assay, a bias-controlled multiplex PCR, was used to amplify TCRbeta CDR3 regions from genomic DNA. The authors' pipeline ran thus. Within the assay, amplification of reference gene primers was used to estimate how many nucleated cells each sample contained. To quantify the absolute abundance of each unique TCRbeta CDR3 rearrangement, sequence reads were collapsed and filtered. For each sample, productive Simpson clonality was calculated as the square root of Simpson's diversity index over productive rearrangements. This immuneACCESS table, as held by TCRdb, lists in-frame sequences with V and J called but not all clones. Of the missing ones, under half trace to an unresolved V gene in checked studies; the others have no known cause. V and J calls and clone size come straight from that table; D and trimming were deduced from the DNA. Across this sample there are roughly 64,000 clones, with approximately 80% seen only once. Of the sample, approximately 15% is held by the ten largest clones.

One collaborating source in Seattle enrolled patients during active infection and followed them longitudinally through the course of disease. Whole blood was collected in K2EDTA tubes by collaborating institutions according to the institutions' own protocols. For TCRbeta analysis, collaborators shipped samples as frozen whole blood, isolated PBMCs, or DNA extracted from either of those sample types. This TCR derives from a man aged 55 to 70 with COVID-19, enrolled during active disease. The chain is made from TRBV5-4 and TRBJ2-5, and possibly TRBD2, on 6 matching bases. Sequencing used peripheral blood. CDR3 reads: CASSLASVTQETQYF. The DNA is TGTGCCAGCAGCTTGGCTAGCGTGACCCAAGAGACCCAGTACTTC.